This T cell receptor (beta chain) was captured by sequencing in a study of blood T cell repertoires in COVID-19. Study as a whole: The study drew acute and convalescent COVID-19 samples from the United States, Italy and Spain. In each case, the material was cDNA or gDNA derived from T cells, B-cell-depleted T cells, or PBMCs.

Per the authors' pipeline: It was from reference gene primer amplification that nucleated cell counts were estimated. TCRdb keeps only in-frame clones here, not all; method: immunoSEQ multiplex PCR. The V and J calls and clone size come from that table; D and trimming were worked out from the DNA. The sample has some 150,000 clones; approximately 85% are singletons. Deletions cut 4 bases from V and 7 bases from J, with 19 bases between. This CDR3 has 15 residues. Per germline, CDR1 LGHDT and CDR2 YNNKEL (reference sequence). This TCR was sampled from a man aged 55 to 69 who had recovered from COVID-19. Source material: peripheral blood. This sequence joins TRBV3-1 (or the pseudogene TRBV3-2) and TRBJ2-5; the D gene is possibly TRBD1 (5 bases). The CDR3 loop reads CASSLPDSGFGTQYF. For the CDR3, the DNA is TGTGCCAGCAGCCTCCCTGACAGTGGCTTTGGGACCCAGTACTTC.